The 15 T cell receptor beta chains given below trace back to one sample, sequenced in a study of cytomegalovirus exposure and HLA in healthy donors. The repertoire was sequenced with immunoSEQ multiplex PCR; TCRdb's copy has only in-frame clones and lacks some. This sample yields 150,000 to 200,000 clones, of which roughly 89% are seen a single time; around a tenth belongs to the top ten. The sequenced sample consisted of PBMCs. These receptors were collected from a woman between 18 and 29 years old in good health and CMV-seropositive.

J is TRBJ1-2 and V is TRBV5-1, with 8 bases aligning to TRBD1. V lost 5 bases to trimming and J lost 4 bases; unmatched junction nucleotides: 13. Germline V gene lookup returns CDR1 SGHRS and CDR2 YFSETQ. This CDR3 region has 16 residues. CDR3: CASRPPDRAVGYGYTF. The CDR3 DNA follows: TGCGCCAGCAGACCTCCGGACAGGGCCGTTGGCTATGGCTACACCTTC.

The V and J genes are TRBV7-2 and TRBJ2-7; D remains ambiguous. This CDR3 region has 12 residues. Per the germline V gene, CDR1 is SGHTA and CDR2 is FQGNSA. The V gene lost 2 bases and the J gene lost 4 bases, with 6 bases spanning the gap. The CDR3 region is CASSLYRYEQYF. The CDR3 DNA reads TGTGCCAGCAGCTTATATAGATACGAGCAGTACTTC. Combining the CDR3 with reference TRBV7-2 and TRBJ2-7 gives the whole variable domain GAGVSQSPSNKVTEKGKDVELRCDPISGHTALYWYRQSLGQGLEFLIYFQGNSAPDKSGLPSDRFSAERTGGSVSTLTIQRTQQEDSAVYLCASSLYRYEQYFGPGTRLTVT.

CDR3 in amino acids: CSVRVFGEKLFF. The CDR3 nucleotides read TGCAGCGTCCGTGTTTTTGGCGAAAAACTGTTTTTT. The chain has TRBV29-1 and TRBJ1-4; unclear D gene. Germline assignment: CDR1 SQVTM and CDR2 ANQGSEA. The CDR3 has 12 amino acids. Trimming stripped 6 bases from V and 8 bases from J, with 13 bases between.

The chain couples TRBV6-5 to TRBJ2-3; 11 bases map to TRBD2. The CDR3 covers 16 residues. Germline loops: CDR1 MNHEY, CDR2 SVGAGI. With V trimmed by 4 bases and J by 6 bases, 9 bases remained unmatched. CDR3 residues: CASSSLLAGVFDTQYF. In DNA form, the CDR3 reads TGTGCCAGCAGTTCCTTACTAGCGGGAGTATTCGATACGCAGTATTTT.

This rearrangement joins TRBV5-6 to TRBJ2-3, with TRBD2 identical over 8 bases. The trim removed 4 bases at V and 2 bases at J, leaving 12 bases unmatched. This CDR3 has 17 amino acids. Germline CDR1 reads SGHDT; CDR2 reads YYEEEE. The CDR3 region has the DNA TGTGCCAGCAGCCGCCTTAAGACTAGCGCCACCACAGATACGCAGTATTTT. As protein: CASSRLKTSATTDTQYF.

This chain connects TRBV18 to TRBJ1-1; D is perhaps TRBD1 (5 bases). Germline CDR1 KGHSH, CDR2 LQKENI. The CDR3 covers 12 residues. V lost 9 bases to trimming and J lost 1 base, with 9 bases between them. CDR3 amino acids: CASDRPNTEAFF. CDR3 nucleotide sequence: TGTGCCAGTGACAGACCGAACACTGAAGCTTTCTTT.

V is TRBV5-1 and J is TRBJ2-7, with 9 positions matching TRBD2. Germline trimming cut 2 bases from V and 1 base from J; bases unmatched to any gene: 4. CDR3 length equals 15 residues. The germline V gene has CDR1 SGHRS and CDR2 YFSETQ. CDR3 sequence reads: CASSFSAGGSYEQYF. CDR3 nucleotide sequence: TGCGCCAGCAGCTTTTCCGCGGGAGGGTCCTACGAGCAGTACTTC.

The rearrangement joins TRBV5-1 to TRBJ2-7; 13 positions match TRBD2. Trimming cost V 2 bases and J 3 bases; bases outside gene matches: 2. Germline CDR1 SGHRS, CDR2 YFSETQ. The CDR3 has 15 residues. CDR3 sequence: CASSFGTSGNYEQYF. In DNA, the CDR3 is TGCGCCAGCAGCTTCGGGACTAGCGGGAACTACGAGCAGTACTTC. Full variable domain (outside the CDR3, taken from reference TRBV5-1 and TRBJ2-7): KAGVTQTPRYLIKTRGQQVTLSCSPISGHRSVSWYQQTPGQGLQFLFEYFSETQRNKGNFPGRFSGRQFSNSRSEMNVSTLELGDSALYLCASSFGTSGNYEQYFGPGTRLTVT.

This chain links TRBV11-2 with TRBJ2-1, with D uncertain. Trimming took off 1 base at V and 10 bases at J, with 14 bases between the two ends. The CDR3 extends over 14 amino acids. Looked up from germline, CDR1 is SGHAT and CDR2 is FQNNGV. The CDR3 sequence is CASSLALSTGEQFF. DNA for the CDR3: TGTGCCAGCAGCTTAGCGCTCTCCACCGGGGAGCAGTTCTTC.

The chain carries TRBV5-1 and TRBJ2-1; 13 positions match TRBD2. The CDR3 totals 21 residues. J gave up 2 bases and V 4 bases, and 18 bases lay outside the gene matches. The germline CDR1 and CDR2 sequences are SGHRS and YFSETQ. The CDR3 nucleotides read TGCGCCAGCAGCATCGGGGGACGGGGACTAGCGGGGAACGGGGCCTACAATGAGCAGTTCTTC. Translated: CASSIGGRGLAGNGAYNEQFF.

The chain carries TRBV29-1 and TRBJ1-1, with TRBD1 identical over 7 bases. V gave up 3 bases and J gave up 6 bases; unmatched junction bases: 10. Germline V gene sequence: CDR1 SQVTM, CDR2 ANQGSEA. The CDR3 has 14 residues. CDR3 nucleotide sequence: TGCAGCGTTGATCAAGACAGGGTGAATCCTGAAGCTTTCTTT. Translation: CSVDQDRVNPEAFF.

This clone was counted once. This chain links TRBV18 with TRBJ2-7, with 7 bases that match TRBD1. The germline V gene has CDR1 KGHSH and CDR2 LQKENI. Trimming removed 4 bases from V and 2 bases from J; junction bases left unmatched: 8. This CDR3 is built from 15 residues. CDR3 coding DNA: TGTGCCAGCTCACGGCTGGTCACAGGGGCCTACGAGCAGTACTTC. Encoded protein: CASSRLVTGAYEQYF.

The V and J genes are TRBV6-1 and TRBJ1-4; 8 nucleotides match TRBD1. The germline V gene encodes CDR1 MNHNS and CDR2 SASEGT. The length of the CDR3 is 18 residues. J lost 4 bases, V lost 6 bases, and 16 bases had no gene match. The CDR3 DNA reads TGTGCCAGCAGCGAAATGGACAGGGTAGGGCCGGATAATGAAAAACTGTTTTTT. It encodes CASSEMDRVGPDNEKLFF.

The chain couples TRBV4-1 to TRBJ2-7; no firm D call. Trimming removed 1 base from V and 2 bases from J, with 12 bases in between. Germline V gene data show CDR1 as MGHRA and CDR2 as YSYEKL. This CDR3 is 15 amino acids long. CDR3 loop: CASSQGQRLTYEQYF. CDR3 nucleotides: TGCGCCAGCAGCCAAGGGCAGCGACTGACCTACGAGCAGTACTTC.

The chain employs TRBV19 and TRBJ1-5; D might be TRBD1 (6 bases). The V end lost 1 base, the J end lost 4 bases, and 8 bases lay between the germline ends. From germline, CDR1 is LNHDA and CDR2 SQIVND (reference sequence). There are 14 residues in the CDR3. The CDR3 sequence is CASSIATGNQPQHF. CDR3 in DNA: TGTGCCAGTAGTATAGCCACAGGGAATCAGCCCCAGCATTTT.